The present T cell receptor beta chain was sequenced within a study of blood T cell repertoires in COVID-19. Study-wide background: Samples taken during acute and convalescent COVID-19 were collected in the United States, Italy and Spain. PBMCs, B-cell-depleted T cells, or T cells provided the cDNA or gDNA that made up the material.

In the original analysis: It was from reference gene primer amplification that nucleated cell counts were estimated. The assay was immunoSEQ multiplex PCR, and TCRdb's table has in-frame clones only and misses some. V and J calls and clone size are as listed in that table; D and trimming were resolved from the DNA. The data contain 48,000 or so clones, around 84% of them seen just once; the ten biggest clones take up around 2.6%. It was during active infection that Seattle patients were enrolled and then longitudinally followed. V lost 5 bases and J lost 1, with 11 bases in between. There are 14 residues in the CDR3. Per the germline V gene, CDR1 is MNHEY and CDR2 is SVGAGI.

The chain has TRBV6-5 and TRBJ1-1; TRBD1 is a possible D gene (6 bases). Sequenced material: peripheral blood. The sequence was obtained from a woman older than 75 with COVID-19, enrolled during active disease. CDR3 sequence (DNA): TGTGCCAGCAGTATCGGACAGCCGAACACTGAAGCTTTCTTT. Encoded protein: CASSIGQPNTEAFF.